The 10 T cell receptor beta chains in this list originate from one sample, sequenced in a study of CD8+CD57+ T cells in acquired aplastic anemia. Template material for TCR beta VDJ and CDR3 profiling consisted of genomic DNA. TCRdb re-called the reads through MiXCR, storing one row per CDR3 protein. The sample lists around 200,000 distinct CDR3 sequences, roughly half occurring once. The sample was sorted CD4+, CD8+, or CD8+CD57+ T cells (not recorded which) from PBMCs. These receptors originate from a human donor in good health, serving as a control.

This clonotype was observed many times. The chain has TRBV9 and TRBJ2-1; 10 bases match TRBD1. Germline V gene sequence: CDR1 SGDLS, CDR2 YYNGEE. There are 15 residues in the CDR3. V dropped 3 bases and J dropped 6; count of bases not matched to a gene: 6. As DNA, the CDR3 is TGTGCCAGCAGCGCGGGACAGGGGAAGGTCAATGAGCAGTTCTTC. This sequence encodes CASSAGQGKVNEQFF.

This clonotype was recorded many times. CDR3 amino acids: CATSRPGQGARETQYF. The CDR3 DNA follows: TGTGCCACCAGCAGACCGGGACAGGGGGCGCGGGAGACCCAGTACTTC. J is TRBJ2-5 and V is TRBV15, with TRBD1 matching 12 bases. Germline V CDR1 and CDR2: LNHNV, YYDKDF (reference sequence). The V and J ends lost 2 bases and 5 bases, in that order; junction bases with no gene match: 6. This CDR3 region has 16 residues.

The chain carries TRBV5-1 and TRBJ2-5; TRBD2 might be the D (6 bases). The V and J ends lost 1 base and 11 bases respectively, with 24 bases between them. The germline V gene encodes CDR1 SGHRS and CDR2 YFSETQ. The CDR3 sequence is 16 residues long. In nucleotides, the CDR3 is TGCGCCAGCAGCTTGAATGGAGGGGTAGGCATTGATACGCAGTACTTC. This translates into CASSLNGGVGIDTQYF.

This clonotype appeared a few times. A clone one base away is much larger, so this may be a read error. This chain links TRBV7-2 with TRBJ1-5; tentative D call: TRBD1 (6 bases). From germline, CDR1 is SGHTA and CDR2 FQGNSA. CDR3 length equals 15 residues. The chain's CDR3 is CAGSLVGGQNQPQHF. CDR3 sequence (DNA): TGTGCCGGCAGCTTAGTTGGGGGGCAAAATCAGCCCCAGCATTTT. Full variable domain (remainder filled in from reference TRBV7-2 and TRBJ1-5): GAGVSQSPSNKVTEKGKDVELRCDPISGHTALYWYRQSLGQGLEFLIYFQGNSAPDKSGLPSDRFSAERTGGSVSTLTIQRTQQEDSAVYLCAGSLVGGQNQPQHFGDGTRLSIL.

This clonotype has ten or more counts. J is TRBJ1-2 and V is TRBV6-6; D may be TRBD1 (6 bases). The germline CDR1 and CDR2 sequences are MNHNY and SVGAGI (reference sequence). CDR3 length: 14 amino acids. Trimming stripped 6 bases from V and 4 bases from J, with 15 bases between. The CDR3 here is CASSRTAWSYGYTF. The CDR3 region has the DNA TGTGCCAGCAGCAGGACAGCTTGGAGCTATGGCTACACCTTC.

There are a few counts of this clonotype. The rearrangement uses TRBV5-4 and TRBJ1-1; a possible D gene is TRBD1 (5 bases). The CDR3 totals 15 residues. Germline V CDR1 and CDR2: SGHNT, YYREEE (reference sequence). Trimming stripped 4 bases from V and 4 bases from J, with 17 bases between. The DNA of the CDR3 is TGTGCCAGCAGCCCGGGCGGGGCTGCTAGCACTGAAGCTTTCTTT. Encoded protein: CASSPGGAASTEAFF.

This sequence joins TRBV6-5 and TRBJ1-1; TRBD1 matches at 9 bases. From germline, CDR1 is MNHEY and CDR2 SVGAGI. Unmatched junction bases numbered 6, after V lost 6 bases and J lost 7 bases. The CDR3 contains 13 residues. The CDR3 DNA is TGTGCCAGCAGAACCGGGACAGGGCGTGAAGCTTTCTTT. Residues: CASRTGTGREAFF.

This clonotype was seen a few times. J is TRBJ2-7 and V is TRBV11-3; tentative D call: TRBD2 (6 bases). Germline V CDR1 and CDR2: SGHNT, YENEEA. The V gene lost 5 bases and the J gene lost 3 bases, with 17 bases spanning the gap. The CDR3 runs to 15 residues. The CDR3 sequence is CASSQDPSAYYEQYF. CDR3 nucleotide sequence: TGTGCCAGCAGCCAAGATCCTAGCGCCTACTACGAGCAGTACTTC.

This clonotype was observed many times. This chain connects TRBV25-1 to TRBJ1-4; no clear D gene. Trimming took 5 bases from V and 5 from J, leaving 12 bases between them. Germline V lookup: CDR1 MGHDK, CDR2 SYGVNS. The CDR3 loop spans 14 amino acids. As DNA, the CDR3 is TGTGCCAGCAGTTCGGGTGCTACGAATGAAAAACTGTTTTTT. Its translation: CASSSGATNEKLFF.

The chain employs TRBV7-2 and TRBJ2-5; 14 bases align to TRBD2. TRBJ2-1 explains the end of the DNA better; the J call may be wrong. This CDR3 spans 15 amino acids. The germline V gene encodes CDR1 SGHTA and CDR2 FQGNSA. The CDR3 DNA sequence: TGTGCCAGCAGTTTGACTAGCGGGGGGGTGAACGAGCAGTTCTTC. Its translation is CASSLTSGGVNEQFF.